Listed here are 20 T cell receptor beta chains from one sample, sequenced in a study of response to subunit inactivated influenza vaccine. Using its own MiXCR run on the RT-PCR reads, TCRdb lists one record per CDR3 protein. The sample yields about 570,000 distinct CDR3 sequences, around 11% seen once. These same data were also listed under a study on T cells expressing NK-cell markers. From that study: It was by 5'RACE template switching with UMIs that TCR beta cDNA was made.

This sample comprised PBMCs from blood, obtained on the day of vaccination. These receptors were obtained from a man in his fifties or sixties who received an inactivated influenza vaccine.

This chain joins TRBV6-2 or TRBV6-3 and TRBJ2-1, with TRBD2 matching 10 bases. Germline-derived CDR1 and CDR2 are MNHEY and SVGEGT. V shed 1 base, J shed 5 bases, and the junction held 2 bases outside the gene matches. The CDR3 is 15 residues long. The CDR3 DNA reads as TGTGCCAGCAGTTACTGGACTAGCGGTAACAATGAGCAGTTCTTC. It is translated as CASSYWTSGNNEQFF.

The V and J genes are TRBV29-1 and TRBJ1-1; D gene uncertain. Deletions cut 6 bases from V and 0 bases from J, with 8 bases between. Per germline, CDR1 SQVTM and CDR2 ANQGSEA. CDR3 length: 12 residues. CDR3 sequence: CSVGSLNTEAFF. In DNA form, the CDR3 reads TGCAGCGTCGGGAGCCTGAACACTGAAGCTTTCTTT.

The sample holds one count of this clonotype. Written as DNA, the CDR3 is TGCGCCAGCAGCTATTTACAGGGGGCAGGTGGCTACACCTTC. This encodes CASSYLQGAGGYTF. The chain combines TRBV5-1 with TRBJ1-2; 9 positions agree with TRBD1. This CDR3 is 14 amino acids long. Germline CDR1 is SGHRS and CDR2 is YFSETQ. V trimming: 3 bases; J trimming: 7 bases; junction bases outside the gene matches: 7.

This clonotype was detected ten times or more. As DNA, the CDR3 is TGTGCCAGCAGTCCACCTAGGTGGTCCCCCACAGATACGCAGTATTTT. It is translated as CASSPPRWSPTDTQYF. The rearrangement uses TRBV6-1 and TRBJ2-3; D is ambiguous. This CDR3 comprises 16 residues. Germline V gives CDR1 MNHNS, CDR2 SASEGT. The V end was cut by 5 bases, the J end by 2 bases, with 17 bases between.

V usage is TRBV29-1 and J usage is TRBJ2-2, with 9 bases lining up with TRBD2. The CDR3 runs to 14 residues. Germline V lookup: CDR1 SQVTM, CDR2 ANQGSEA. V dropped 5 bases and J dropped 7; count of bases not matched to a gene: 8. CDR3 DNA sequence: TGCAGCGTTCGAGCGGGGGGAATGGGCGGGGAGCTGTTTTTT. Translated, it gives CSVRAGGMGGELFF.

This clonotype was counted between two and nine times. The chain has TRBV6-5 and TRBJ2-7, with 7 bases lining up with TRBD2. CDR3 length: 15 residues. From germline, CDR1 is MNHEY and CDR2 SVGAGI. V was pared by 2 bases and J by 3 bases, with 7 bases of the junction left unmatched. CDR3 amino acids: CASSYKRERYYEQYF. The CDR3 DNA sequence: TGTGCCAGCAGTTACAAGCGGGAAAGGTACTACGAGCAGTACTTC.

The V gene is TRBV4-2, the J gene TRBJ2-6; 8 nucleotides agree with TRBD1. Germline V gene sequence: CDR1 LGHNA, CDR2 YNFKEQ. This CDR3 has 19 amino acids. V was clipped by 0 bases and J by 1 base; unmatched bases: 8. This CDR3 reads CASSQESGQGKSGANVLTF. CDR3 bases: TGTGCCAGCAGCCAAGAGTCAGGACAGGGTAAATCTGGGGCCAACGTCCTGACTTTC.

Here the CDR3 reads CASSLRDSGTDTQYF. The CDR3 DNA follows: TGTGCCAGCTCACTACGGGACAGCGGCACAGATACGCAGTATTTT. The chain couples TRBV18 to TRBJ2-3; 7 nucleotides line up with TRBD1. V shed 4 bases, J shed 1 base, and the junction held 5 bases outside the gene matches. The CDR3 runs 15 residues. Germline CDR1 reads KGHSH; CDR2 reads LQKENI.

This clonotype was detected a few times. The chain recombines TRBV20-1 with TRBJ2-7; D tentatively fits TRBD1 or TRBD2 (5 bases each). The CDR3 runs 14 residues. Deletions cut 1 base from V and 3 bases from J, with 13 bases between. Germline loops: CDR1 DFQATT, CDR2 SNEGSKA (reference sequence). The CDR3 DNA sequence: TGCAGTGCTAGAGTGGTGGGACCTTTCTACGAGCAGTACTTC. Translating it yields CSARVVGPFYEQYF.

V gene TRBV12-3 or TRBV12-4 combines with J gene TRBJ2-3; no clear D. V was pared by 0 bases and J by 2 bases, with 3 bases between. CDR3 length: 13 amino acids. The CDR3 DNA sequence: TGTGCCAGCAGTTTAGCCGTCACAGATACGCAGTATTTT. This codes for CASSLAVTDTQYF.

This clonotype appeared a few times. CDR3 DNA sequence: TGCAGTGCTAGAACCCCGAGAGAGGATAGCACAGATACGCAGTATTTT. This encodes CSARTPREDSTDTQYF. The V gene is TRBV20-1, the J gene TRBJ2-3, with D unresolved. This CDR3 has 16 amino acids. V was pared by 2 bases and J by 0 bases, with 15 bases between. CDR1 DFQATT and CDR2 SNEGSKA come from the germline V gene (reference sequence).

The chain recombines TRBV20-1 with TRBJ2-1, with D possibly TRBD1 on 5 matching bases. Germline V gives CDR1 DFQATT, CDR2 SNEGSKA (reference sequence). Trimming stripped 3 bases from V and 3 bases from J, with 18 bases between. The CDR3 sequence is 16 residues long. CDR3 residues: CSASGHNTGLYNEQFF. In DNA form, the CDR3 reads TGCAGTGCTAGTGGCCACAACACAGGCCTCTACAATGAGCAGTTCTTC.

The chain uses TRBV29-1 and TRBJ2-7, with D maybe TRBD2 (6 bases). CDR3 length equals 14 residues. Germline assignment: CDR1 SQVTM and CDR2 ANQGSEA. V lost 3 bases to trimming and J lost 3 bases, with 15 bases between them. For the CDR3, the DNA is TGCAGCGTTGAGGCCGGTGAGGGACTCTACGAGCAGTACTTC. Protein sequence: CSVEAGEGLYEQYF.

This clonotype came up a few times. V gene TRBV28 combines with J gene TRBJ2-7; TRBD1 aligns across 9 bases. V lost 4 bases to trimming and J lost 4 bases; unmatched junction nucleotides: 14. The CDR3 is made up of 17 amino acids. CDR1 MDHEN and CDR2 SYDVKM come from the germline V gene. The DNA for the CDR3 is TGTGCCAGCAGTTCCCGAGGGGGGGGACAGGGCCCTTACGAGCAGTACTTC. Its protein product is CASSSRGGGQGPYEQYF.

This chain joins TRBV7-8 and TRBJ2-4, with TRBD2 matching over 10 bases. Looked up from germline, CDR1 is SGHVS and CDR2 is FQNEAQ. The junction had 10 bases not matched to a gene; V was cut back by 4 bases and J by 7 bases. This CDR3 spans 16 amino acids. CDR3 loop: CASSSFPLAGNNIQYF. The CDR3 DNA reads TGTGCCAGCAGCTCTTTCCCACTAGCGGGGAACAACATTCAGTACTTC.

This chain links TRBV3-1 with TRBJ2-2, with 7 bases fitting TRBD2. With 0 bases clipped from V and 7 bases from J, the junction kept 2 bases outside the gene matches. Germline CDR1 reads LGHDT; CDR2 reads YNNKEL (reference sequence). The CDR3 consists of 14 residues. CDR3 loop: CASSQDSGFGELFF. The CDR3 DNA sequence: TGTGCCAGCAGCCAAGATAGCGGGTTCGGGGAGCTGTTTTTT.

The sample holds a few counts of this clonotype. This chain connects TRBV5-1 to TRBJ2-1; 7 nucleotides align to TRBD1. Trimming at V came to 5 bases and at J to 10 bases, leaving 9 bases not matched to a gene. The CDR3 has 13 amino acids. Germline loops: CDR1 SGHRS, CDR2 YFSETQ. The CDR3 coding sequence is TGCGCCAGCAGTCGTGAGGGGGCGCGGGAGCAGTTCTTC. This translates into CASSREGAREQFF.

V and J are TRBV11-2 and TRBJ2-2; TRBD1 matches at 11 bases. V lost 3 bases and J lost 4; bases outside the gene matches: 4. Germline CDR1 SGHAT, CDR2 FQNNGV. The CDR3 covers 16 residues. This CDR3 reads CASSFRTGGRTGELFF. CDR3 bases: TGTGCCAGCAGCTTCCGGACAGGGGGCCGCACCGGGGAGCTGTTTTTT.

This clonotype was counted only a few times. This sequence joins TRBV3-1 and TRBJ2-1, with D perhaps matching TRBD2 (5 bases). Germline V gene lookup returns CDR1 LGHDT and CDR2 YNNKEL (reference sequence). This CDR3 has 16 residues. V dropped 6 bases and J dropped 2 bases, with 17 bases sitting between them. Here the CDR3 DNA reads TGTGCCAGCAGAAACGCCGGAGGAGAGACCTACAATGAGCAGTTCTTC. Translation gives CASRNAGGETYNEQFF.

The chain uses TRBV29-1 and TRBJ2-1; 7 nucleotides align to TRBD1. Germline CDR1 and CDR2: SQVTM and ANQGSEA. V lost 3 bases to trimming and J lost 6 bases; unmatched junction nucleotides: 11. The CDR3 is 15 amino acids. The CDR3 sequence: CSVEFGTVIANEQFF. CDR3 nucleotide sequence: TGCAGCGTTGAGTTCGGGACAGTGATAGCCAATGAGCAGTTCTTC.